Below, one TCR beta chain is given with its context. Only in-frame clones appear in the TCRdb table, and some are missing; sequencing was by immunoSEQ multiplex PCR. The repertoire has around 50,000 clones, around 93% of them found once; the top ten carry almost 4.5%. The CDR3 has 14 amino acids. V lost 2 bases to trimming and J lost 2 bases, with 10 bases between them. Germline loops: CDR1 MNHEY, CDR2 SMNVEV (reference sequence). These data are taken from a study of T cell changes during pregnancy in multiple sclerosis. The chain employs TRBV27 and TRBJ2-7; no definite D call. This receptor was obtained from a female donor with multiple sclerosis, enrolled in a pregnancy study. The source was CD8+ T cells from peripheral blood mononuclear cells, collected in the first trimester of pregnancy. The DNA for the CDR3 is TGTGCCAGCAGTTTAGGCGGCACTACCTACGAGCAGTACTTC. As protein: CASSLGGTTYEQYF.